This T cell receptor beta chain was identified during a study of cytomegalovirus exposure and HLA in healthy donors. The study's findings and limits: Several of the most significant clusters were apparently associated with common viral pathogens in a later analysis. Earlier analysis yielded a pattern in which most TCR beta V segments were productive about 90% or about 30% of the time.

Trimming took 0 bases from V and 2 from J, leaving 15 bases between them. Germline CDR1 and CDR2: KGHSH and LQKENI. This CDR3 region has 17 residues. Remarks on this clone: Its antigen is as yet unknown.

PCR employed 60 Vbeta and 13 Jbeta primers. The protocol was immunoSEQ multiplex PCR, while the TCRdb copy is restricted to in-frame clones and leaves out a portion. Among around 180,000 clones, around 80% were seen once, and the ten largest hold about 1.5%. The chain couples TRBV18 to TRBJ2-3, with D perhaps matching TRBD1 (6 bases). The sequencing sample was made of PBMCs. This sequence originates from a woman in her twenties or thirties in good health and CMV-seropositive. The CDR3 bases are TGTGCCAGCTCACCACCACGGACAGAGATACCCACAGATACGCAGTATTTT. It encodes CASSPPRTEIPTDTQYF.